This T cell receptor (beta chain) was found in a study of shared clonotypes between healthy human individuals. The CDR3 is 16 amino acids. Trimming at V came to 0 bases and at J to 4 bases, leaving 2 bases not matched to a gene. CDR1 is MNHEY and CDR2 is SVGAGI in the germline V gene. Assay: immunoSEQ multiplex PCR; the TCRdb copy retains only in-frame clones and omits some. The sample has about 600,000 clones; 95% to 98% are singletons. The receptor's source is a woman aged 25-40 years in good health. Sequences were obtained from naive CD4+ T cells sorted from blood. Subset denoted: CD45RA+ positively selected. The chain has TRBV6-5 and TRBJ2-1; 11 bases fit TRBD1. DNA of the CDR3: TGTGCCAGCAGTTACTCTGGACAGGGGGCTTACAATGAGCAGTTCTTC. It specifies CASSYSGQGAYNEQFF.